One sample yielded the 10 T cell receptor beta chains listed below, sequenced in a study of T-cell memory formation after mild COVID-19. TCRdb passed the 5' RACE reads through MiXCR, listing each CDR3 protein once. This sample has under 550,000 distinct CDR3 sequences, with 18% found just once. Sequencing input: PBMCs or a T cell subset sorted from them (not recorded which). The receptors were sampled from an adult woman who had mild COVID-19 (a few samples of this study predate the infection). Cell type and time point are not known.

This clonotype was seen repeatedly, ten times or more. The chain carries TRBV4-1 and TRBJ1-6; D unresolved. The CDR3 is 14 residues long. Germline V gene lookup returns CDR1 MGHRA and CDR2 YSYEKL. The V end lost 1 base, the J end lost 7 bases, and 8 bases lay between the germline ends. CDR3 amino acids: CASSQVITNSPLHF. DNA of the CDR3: TGCGCCAGCAGCCAAGTGATCACAAATTCACCCCTCCACTTT.

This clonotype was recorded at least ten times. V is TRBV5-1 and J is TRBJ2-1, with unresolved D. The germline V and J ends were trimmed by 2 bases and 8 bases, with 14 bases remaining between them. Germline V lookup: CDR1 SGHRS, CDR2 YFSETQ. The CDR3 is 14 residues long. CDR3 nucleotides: TGCGCCAGCAGCTTAAGGGCCCAAGGCGATGAGCAGTTCTTC. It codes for CASSLRAQGDEQFF.

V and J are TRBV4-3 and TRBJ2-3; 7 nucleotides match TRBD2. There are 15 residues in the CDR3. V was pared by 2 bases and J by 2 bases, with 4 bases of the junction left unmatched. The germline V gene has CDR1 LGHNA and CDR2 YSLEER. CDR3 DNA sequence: TGCGCCAGCAGCCAACGTGGGACTAACACAGATACGCAGTATTTT. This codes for CASSQRGTNTDTQYF.

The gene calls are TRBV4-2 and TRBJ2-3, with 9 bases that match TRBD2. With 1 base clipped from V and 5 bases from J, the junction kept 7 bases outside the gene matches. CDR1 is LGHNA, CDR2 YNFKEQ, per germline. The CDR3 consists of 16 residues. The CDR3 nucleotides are TGTGCCAGCAGCCAAGCCGTCTCAGCGGGAGGAGATACGCAGTATTTT. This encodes CASSQAVSAGGDTQYF.

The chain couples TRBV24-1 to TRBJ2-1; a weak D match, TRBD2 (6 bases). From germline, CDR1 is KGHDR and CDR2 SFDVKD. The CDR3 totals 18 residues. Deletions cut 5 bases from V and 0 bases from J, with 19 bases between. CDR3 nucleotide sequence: TGTGCCACCAGTGGCGGGATGCTGGCCCTGAGCTCCTACAATGAGCAGTTCTTC. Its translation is CATSGGMLALSSYNEQFF.

The CDR3 spells CASSYGTGATNEKLFF. The CDR3 coding sequence is TGTGCCAGCAGCTACGGGACAGGAGCAACTAATGAAAAACTGTTTTTT. This chain connects TRBV7-8 to TRBJ1-4; 8 positions agree with TRBD1. The CDR3 has 16 amino acids. From germline, CDR1 is SGHVS and CDR2 FQNEAQ. J lost 0 bases, V lost 4 bases, and 4 bases had no gene match.

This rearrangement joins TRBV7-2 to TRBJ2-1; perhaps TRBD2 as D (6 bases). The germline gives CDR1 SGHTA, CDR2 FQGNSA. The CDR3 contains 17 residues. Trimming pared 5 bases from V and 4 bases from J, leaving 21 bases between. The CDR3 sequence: CASSAGSSSVWYNEQFF. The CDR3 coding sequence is TGTGCCAGCAGCGCAGGCTCCTCTAGCGTTTGGTACAATGAGCAGTTCTTC.

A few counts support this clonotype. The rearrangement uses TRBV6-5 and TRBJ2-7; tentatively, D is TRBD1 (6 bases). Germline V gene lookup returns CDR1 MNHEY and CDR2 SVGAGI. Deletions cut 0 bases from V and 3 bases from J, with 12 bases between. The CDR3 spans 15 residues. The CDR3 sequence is CASSYSSQGNYEQYF. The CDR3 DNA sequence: TGTGCCAGCAGTTACTCATCACAGGGTAACTACGAGCAGTACTTC.

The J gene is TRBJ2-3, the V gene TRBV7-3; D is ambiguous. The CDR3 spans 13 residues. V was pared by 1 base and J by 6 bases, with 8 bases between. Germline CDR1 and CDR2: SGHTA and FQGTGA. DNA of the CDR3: TGTGCCAGCAGCTTAATGGGTTTTGATACGCAGTATTTT. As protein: CASSLMGFDTQYF.

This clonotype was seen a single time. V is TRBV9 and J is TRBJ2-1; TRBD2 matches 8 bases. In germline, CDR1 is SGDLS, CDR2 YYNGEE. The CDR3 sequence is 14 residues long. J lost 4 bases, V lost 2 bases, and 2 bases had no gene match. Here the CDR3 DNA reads TGTGCCAGCAGCGTCTCTAGCGGGTACAATGAGCAGTTCTTC. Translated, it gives CASSVSSGYNEQFF.